The entry that follows covers one T cell receptor beta chain sequence. Its antigen has not been determined. There are no base qualities to consult, and no much larger clone falls within one base. The library was prepared using the immunoSEQ multiplex PCR assay. TCRdb took this table from immuneACCESS and kept in-frame rearrangements with V and J called. Such tables lack part of the clones; where checked against another copy, unresolved V genes explain under half of the gap, and the rest is unexplained. The sample includes roughly 710,000 clones, with 70% to 90% observed a single time. The ten biggest clones cover around 0.0099% of the sample. The sample comes from a study of shared T cell receptors in the human thymus (dated by TCRdb to the early 2020s). For the wider study: The study examined how the human thymus generates shared, self-reactive T-cell receptor alpha chains.

The CDR3, cysteine through phenylalanine, is 14 amino acids long. The entry retains the CDR3 DNA only, 42 bases that are in frame from base 1. Trimming costs V 5 bases and J 0 bases, and their ends lie 8 bases apart. According to the germline V gene, CDR1 reads ENHRY and CDR2 reads SYGVKD. The data were also submitted as part of a second study, on human thymus T cells. From that second study: The donors were immunologically healthy infants in Finland who had open corrective cardiac surgery for congenital heart defects. Thymus tissue was obtained as surgical resects removed during corrective cardiac surgery. Both the thymic and the peripheral blood repertoires appeared to show biased V and J gene segment usage. According to the related research, thymic TCR repertoires were highly overlapping among unrelated individuals. The study described the TCR alpha and beta repertoires in under ten infant thymus samples and a handful of matching peripheral blood samples. The infant donors were about 7 to 244 days old, and the cohort included six or seven males and a couple of females. Thymocytes were released mechanically from tissue and stored at -70 °C as pellets of 10-30 million cells. A QIAsymphony instrument was used to extract genomic DNA from frozen cell pellets. The immunoSEQ multiplex PCR assay was used to amplify the TCRB and TCRAD loci from a standardized amount of quality-controlled genomic DNA. The V(D)J region was spanned by amplicons of a length sufficient to cover the CDR3 and to identify V and J genes. The amplicons were sequenced on an Illumina platform via the commercial immunoSEQ service. Primer bias and sequencing errors were corrected using previously described methods, and TCRAD and TCRB definitions followed the IMGT database. Analysis of the repertoires was done with immunoSEQ Analyzer 3.0 and VDJTools and included basic statistics, V/J segment usage, diversity estimates, rarefaction and pairwise overlap. To estimate diversity, the Chao1, ChaoE, Efron-Thisted, Shannon and inverse Simpson indices were applied, and diversity was also estimated on datasets down-sampled to the smallest sample. Repertoire overlap used strict matching of CDR3 nucleotide sequence, V gene and J gene, with Jaccard-based multidimensional scaling clustering. On average, thymus samples gave 750,000 to 1,000,000 unique TCRB clonotypes, whereas blood samples gave around 84,000.

This chain joins TRBV10-3 to TRBJ1-3, and possibly TRBD1, on 5 matching bases. The TCR comes from a girl under three years old with a congenital heart defect. Donor details come from another sample of the same person, matched by shared clones. Sequenced material: thymocytes. The nucleotide sequence is TGTGCCATCAGTACGGGGGGCTCTGGAAACACCATATATTTT. The resulting protein is CAISTGGSGNTIYF.